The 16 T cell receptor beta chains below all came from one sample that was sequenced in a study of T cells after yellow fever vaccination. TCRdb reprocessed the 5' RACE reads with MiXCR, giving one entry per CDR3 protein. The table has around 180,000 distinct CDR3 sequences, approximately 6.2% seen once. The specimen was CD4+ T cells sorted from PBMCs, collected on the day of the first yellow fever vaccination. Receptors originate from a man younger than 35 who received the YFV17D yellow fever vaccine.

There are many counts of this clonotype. Here the CDR3 reads CASSGGQGFEKLFF. The CDR3 bases are TGTGCCAGCAGTGGGGGACAGGGGTTTGAAAAACTGTTTTTT. The J gene is TRBJ1-4, the V gene TRBV12-3 or TRBV12-4; 10 bases are a match to TRBD1. V dropped 5 bases and J dropped 7; count of bases not matched to a gene: 4. The CDR3 is 14 amino acids.

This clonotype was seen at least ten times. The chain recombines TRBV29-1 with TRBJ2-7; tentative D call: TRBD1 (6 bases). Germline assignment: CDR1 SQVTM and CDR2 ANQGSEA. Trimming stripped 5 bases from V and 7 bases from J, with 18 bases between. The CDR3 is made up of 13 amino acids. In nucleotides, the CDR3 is TGCAGCGTTTCAGGACAGCTCAGTGGAGAGCAGTACTTC. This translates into CSVSGQLSGEQYF.

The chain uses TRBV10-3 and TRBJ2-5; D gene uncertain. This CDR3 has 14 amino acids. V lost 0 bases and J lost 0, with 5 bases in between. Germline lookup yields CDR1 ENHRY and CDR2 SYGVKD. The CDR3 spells CAISESNNQETQYF. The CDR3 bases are TGTGCCATCAGTGAGTCGAACAACCAAGAGACCCAGTACTTC.

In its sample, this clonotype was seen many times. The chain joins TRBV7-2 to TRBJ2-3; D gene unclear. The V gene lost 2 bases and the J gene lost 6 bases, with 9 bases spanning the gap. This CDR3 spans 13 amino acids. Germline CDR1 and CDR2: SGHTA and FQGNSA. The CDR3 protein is CASSLNRVDTQYF. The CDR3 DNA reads TGTGCCAGCAGCTTAAATCGGGTTGATACGCAGTATTTT.

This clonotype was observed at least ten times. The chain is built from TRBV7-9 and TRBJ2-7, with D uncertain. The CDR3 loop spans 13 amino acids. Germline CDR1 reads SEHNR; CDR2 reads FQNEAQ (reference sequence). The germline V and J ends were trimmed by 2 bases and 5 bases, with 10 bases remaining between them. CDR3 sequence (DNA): TGTGCCAGCAGCTTAAGTGTTCCCCACGAGCAGTACTTC. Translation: CASSLSVPHEQYF.

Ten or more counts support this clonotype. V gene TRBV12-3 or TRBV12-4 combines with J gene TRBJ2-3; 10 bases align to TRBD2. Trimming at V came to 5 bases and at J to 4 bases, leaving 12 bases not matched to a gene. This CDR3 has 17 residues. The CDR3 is CASSLWGTSESADTQYF. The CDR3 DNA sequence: TGTGCCAGCAGTCTTTGGGGGACTAGCGAAAGCGCAGATACGCAGTATTTT.

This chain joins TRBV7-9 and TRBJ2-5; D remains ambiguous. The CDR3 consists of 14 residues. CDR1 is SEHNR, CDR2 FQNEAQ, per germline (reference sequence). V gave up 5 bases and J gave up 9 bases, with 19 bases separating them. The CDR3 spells CASSEGHRAESQYF. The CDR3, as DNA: TGTGCCAGCAGCGAAGGCCACCGGGCGGAATCCCAGTACTTC.

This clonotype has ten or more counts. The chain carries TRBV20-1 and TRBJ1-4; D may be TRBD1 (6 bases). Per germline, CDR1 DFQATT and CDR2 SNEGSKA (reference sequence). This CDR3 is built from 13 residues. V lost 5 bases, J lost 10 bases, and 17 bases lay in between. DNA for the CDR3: TGCAGTGCTGGTCAAGGGAGGGGGGCAAAACTGTTTTTT. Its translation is CSAGQGRGAKLFF.

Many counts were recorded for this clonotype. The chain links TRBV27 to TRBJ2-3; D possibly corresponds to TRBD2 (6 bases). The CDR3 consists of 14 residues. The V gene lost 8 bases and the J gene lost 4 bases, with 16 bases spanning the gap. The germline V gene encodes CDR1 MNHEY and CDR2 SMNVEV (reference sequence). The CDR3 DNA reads TGTGCCAGCTGGACCCGGGGAGGTGCAGATACGCAGTATTTT. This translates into CASWTRGGADTQYF.

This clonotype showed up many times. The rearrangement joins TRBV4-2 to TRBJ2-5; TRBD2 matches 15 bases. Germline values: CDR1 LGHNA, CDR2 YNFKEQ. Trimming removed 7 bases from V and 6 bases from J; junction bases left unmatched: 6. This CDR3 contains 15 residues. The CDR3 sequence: CASTPGLAGGQTQYF. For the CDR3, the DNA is TGTGCCAGCACCCCTGGACTAGCGGGGGGGCAGACCCAGTACTTC.

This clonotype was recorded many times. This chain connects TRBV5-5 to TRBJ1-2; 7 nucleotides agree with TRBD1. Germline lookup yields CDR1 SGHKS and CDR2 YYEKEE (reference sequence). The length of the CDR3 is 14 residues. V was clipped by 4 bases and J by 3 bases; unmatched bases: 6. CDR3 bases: TGTGCCAGCAGCATAACAGGGGCCCACTATGGCTACACCTTC. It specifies CASSITGAHYGYTF.

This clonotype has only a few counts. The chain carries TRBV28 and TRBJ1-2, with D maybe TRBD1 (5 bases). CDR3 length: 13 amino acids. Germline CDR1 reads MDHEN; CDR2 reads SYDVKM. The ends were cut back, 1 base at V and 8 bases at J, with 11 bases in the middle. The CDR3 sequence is CASSLFGGDGYTF. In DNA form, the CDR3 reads TGTGCCAGCAGTTTATTCGGAGGGGACGGCTACACCTTC.

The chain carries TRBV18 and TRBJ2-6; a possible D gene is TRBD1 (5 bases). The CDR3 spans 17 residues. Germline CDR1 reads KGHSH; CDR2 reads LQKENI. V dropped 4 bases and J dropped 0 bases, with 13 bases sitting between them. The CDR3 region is CASSLLGLSSGANVLTF. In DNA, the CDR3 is TGTGCCAGCTCACTTCTGGGGCTCTCCTCTGGGGCCAACGTCCTGACTTTC.

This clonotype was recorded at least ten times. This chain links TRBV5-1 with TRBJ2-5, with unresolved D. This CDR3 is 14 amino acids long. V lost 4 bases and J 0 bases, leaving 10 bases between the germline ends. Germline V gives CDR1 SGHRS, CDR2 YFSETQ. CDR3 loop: CASSPDNNQETQYF. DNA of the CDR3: TGCGCCAGCAGCCCAGACAACAACCAAGAGACCCAGTACTTC.

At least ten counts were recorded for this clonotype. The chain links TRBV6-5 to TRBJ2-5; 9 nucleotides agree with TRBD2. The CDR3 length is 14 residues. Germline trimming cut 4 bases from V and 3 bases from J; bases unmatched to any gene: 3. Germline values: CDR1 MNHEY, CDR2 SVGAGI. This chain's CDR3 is CASSSRGGEETQYF. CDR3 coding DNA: TGTGCCAGCAGTTCGCGGGGGGGAGAAGAGACCCAGTACTTC.

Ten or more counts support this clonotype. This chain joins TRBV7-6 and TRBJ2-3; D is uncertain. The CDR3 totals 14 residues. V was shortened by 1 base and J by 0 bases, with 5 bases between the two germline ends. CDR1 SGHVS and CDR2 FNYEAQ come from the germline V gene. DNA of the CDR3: TGTGCCAGCAGCTTAGGACCAAGCACAGATACGCAGTATTTT. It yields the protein CASSLGPSTDTQYF.